This T cell receptor beta chain is from a study of human T cells and chemical hapten exposure. One entry per CDR3 protein, called by TCRdb with MiXCR from the RACE reads. The data contain some 38,000 distinct CDR3 sequences, more than 8% of them singletons. Time point reported: patch test 3, about 24 weeks after DPC sensitization. Treatment defined: therapeutic diphenylcyclopropenone sensitization with weekly scalp DPC. Unfractionated whole blood was the source of the extracted total RNA. Ten or more counts support this clonotype. J lost 6 bases, V lost 8 bases, and 4 bases had no gene match. From germline, CDR1 is SNHLY and CDR2 FYNNEI. The CDR3 contains 11 residues.

The sequence was obtained from a man aged 50 to 59 with alopecia areata. Some clones in this sample may be carry-over from other donors' samples. V is TRBV2 and J is TRBJ2-7, with 7 nucleotides matching TRBD1. Sequencing was performed on whole blood, taken in connection with sensitization to the hapten diphenylcyclopropenone (DPC). CDR3 sequence reads: CASHRGFEQYF. Written as DNA, the CDR3 is TGTGCCAGCCACAGGGGATTCGAGCAGTACTTC.